These T cell receptor beta chains were read from a single sample in a study of identical twins. MiXCR was run by TCRdb on the 5' RACE reads, yielding one entry per CDR3 protein. The sample lists 520,000 or so distinct CDR3 sequences, 22% occurring once. The same sample was also studied in work on T cells expressing NK-cell markers.

Sequenced input: CD4+ T cells sorted from blood. All receptors come from a woman under 30 in good health. Both conserved end residues are part of each CDR3. Fields, in order: J gene, D gene, V gene, CDR3 protein. A D gene is named only where the DNA matches it firmly.

TRBJ2-1,.,TRBV7-2,CASSLANNEQFF
TRBJ1-4,.,TRBV3-1,CASSQDWRVNEKLFF
TRBJ1-1,TRBD1,TRBV5-1,CASSQGTVPMNTEAFF
TRBJ2-7,TRBD1,TRBV20-1,CSTQGQWAYEQYF
TRBJ1-5,.,TRBV29-1,CSVNEGNQPQHF
TRBJ2-7,.,TRBV20-1,CSASKGTFSYEQYF
TRBJ1-3,.,TRBV12-3/TRBV12-4,CASSLIRGRGNTIYF
TRBJ2-2,TRBD1,TRBV12-3/TRBV12-4,CASSRQGGGELFF
TRBJ2-1,.,TRBV5-1,CASSYPRGARSPPSYNEQFF
TRBJ2-7,TRBD1,TRBV10-3,CATQGMRQGEQYF
TRBJ2-1,.,TRBV12-3/TRBV12-4,CASSPLLEGEQFF
TRBJ2-1,.,TRBV5-1,CASSFGSGYNEQFF
TRBJ2-7,.,TRBV5-1,CASSPDWYEQYF
TRBJ2-4,.,TRBV20-1,CSAIHTGSNIQYF
TRBJ2-4,.,TRBV7-8,CASSLARSGRGNPNIQYF
TRBJ2-1,.,TRBV3-1,CASSPVTGSYNEQFF
TRBJ2-1,TRBD2,TRBV30,CAWGTSGGYEQFF
TRBJ2-7,.,TRBV3-1,CASSPRLTRNEQYF
TRBJ2-7,.,TRBV20-1,CSASWLANEQYF
TRBJ2-7,.,TRBV5-1,CASSLAGLWEQYF
TRBJ2-3,.,TRBV20-1,CSAPRGGTSTDTQYF
TRBJ2-3,.,TRBV9,CASSVTGEGDTQYF
TRBJ2-5,TRBD2,TRBV5-1,CASSFGGLAVLRTETQYF
TRBJ2-3,.,TRBV21-1,CASKSPAHTDTQYF
TRBJ1-2,TRBD1,TRBV4-3,CASSPSSPGQANYGYTF
TRBJ2-7,.,TRBV14,CASSQEWYEQYF
TRBJ2-7,TRBD2,TRBV5-1,CASSLRVTGGQNYEQYF
TRBJ1-1,.,TRBV30,CAWSLSEYTEAFF
TRBJ2-1,.,TRBV25-1,CASSGFSSYNEQFF
TRBJ2-2,.,TRBV10-2,CASTPGRNTGELFF
TRBJ2-1,TRBD2,TRBV4-2,CASSQDISTSGRYVRNEQFF
TRBJ2-1,TRBD2,TRBV3-1,CASSPSGSGRYNEQFF
TRBJ2-1,TRBD2,TRBV6-5,CASSYSAAGGYNEQFF
TRBJ1-1,TRBD1,TRBV3-1,CASSLGTGSNTEAFF
TRBJ2-1,.,TRBV20-1,CSASEGHEQFF
TRBJ2-1,TRBD1,TRBV6-2/TRBV6-3,CAGSRQGGKVQFF
TRBJ2-1,.,TRBV2,CASMSEYNEQFF
TRBJ2-7,.,TRBV21-1,CASSKKRSTYGADEQYF
TRBJ2-5,.,TRBV20-1,CSAPGVGGETQYF
TRBJ2-1,.,TRBV20-1,CSARARYNEQFF
TRBJ1-2,.,TRBV5-1,CASSLGGIDHGYTF
TRBJ2-3,.,TRBV7-9,CASSPGHGPTSF
TRBJ2-1,.,TRBV5-1,CASSSGTVYNEQFF
TRBJ1-4,.,TRBV6-2/TRBV6-3,CASSYSHGLGRKLFF
TRBJ2-5,.,TRBV12-2,CASRPSPRQGEETQYF
TRBJ2-4,TRBD2,TRBV7-2,CASSLHGGYIQYF
TRBJ1-5,.,TRBV12-3/TRBV12-4,CASSRPTGTNLAQHF
TRBJ1-3,.,TRBV9,CASSVEGSGNTIYF
TRBJ1-3,.,TRBV15,CATSSQGGGNTIYF
TRBJ1-1,.,TRBV27,CASSLFTGTTEAFF